Following are 19 T cell receptor beta chains from one sample sequenced in a study of cytomegalovirus exposure and HLA in healthy donors. Sequencing was performed with immunoSEQ multiplex PCR; in TCRdb, only in-frame clones are kept and a portion is missing. The sample holds around 130,000 clones, just under 90% seen once. The sequenced sample consisted of PBMCs. The receptors originated from a man in his thirties or forties in good health and CMV-seronegative.

The rearrangement joins TRBV7-9 to TRBJ1-1; TRBD1 might be the D (6 bases). V was pared by 6 bases and J by 3 bases, with 14 bases between. CDR3 size: 14 residues. From germline, CDR1 is SEHNR and CDR2 FQNEAQ (reference sequence). The CDR3 nucleotides are TGTGCCAGCAGTATCTCAGGGGTATACACTGAAGCTTTCTTT. This gives the protein CASSISGVYTEAFF.

The rearrangement links TRBV5-4 to TRBJ2-7; a weak D match, TRBD2 (6 bases). CDR1 SGHNT and CDR2 YYREEE come from the germline V gene (reference sequence). The CDR3 runs 16 residues. The V and J ends lost 2 bases and 6 bases respectively, with 21 bases between them. The CDR3 coding sequence is TGTGCCAGCAGCTTTTTCTCGTTCCAGGGAGGAGGCGAGCAGTACTTC. Translating gives CASSFFSFQGGGEQYF. Full variable domain (missing parts from reference TRBV5-4 and TRBJ2-7): ETGVTQSPTHLIKTRGQQVTLRCSSQSGHNTVSWYQQALGQGPQFIFQYYREEENGRGNFPPRFSGLQFPNYSSELNVNALELDDSALYLCASSFFSFQGGGEQYFGPGTRLTVT.

The V and J genes are TRBV7-9 and TRBJ1-5; no definite D call. Germline V gene sequence: CDR1 SEHNR, CDR2 FQNEAQ (reference sequence). The CDR3 contains 13 residues. V was trimmed by 3 bases and J by 4 bases, leaving 7 bases between them. CDR3 amino acids: CASSFTSNQPQHF. The CDR3 DNA is TGTGCCAGCAGCTTTACAAGTAATCAGCCCCAGCATTTT.

This chain connects TRBV7-9 to TRBJ2-7, with 7 positions matching TRBD1. The germline CDR1 and CDR2 sequences are SEHNR and FQNEAQ (reference sequence). With 3 bases clipped from V and 3 bases from J, the junction kept 5 bases outside the gene matches. The CDR3 contains 14 residues. The CDR3 protein is CASSFDRDRYEQYF. The CDR3 nucleotides read TGTGCCAGCAGCTTCGACAGGGATCGCTACGAGCAGTACTTC. The full variable domain, rest sourced from reference TRBV7-9 and TRBJ2-7, is DTGVSQNPRHKITKRGQNVTFRCDPISEHNRLYWYRQTLGQGPEFLTYFQNEAQLEKSRLLSDRFSAERPKGSFSTLEIQRTEQGDSAMYLCASSFDRDRYEQYFGPGTRLTVT.

The rearrangement links TRBV7-9 to TRBJ2-2; D gene ambiguous. This CDR3 is 16 amino acids long. V lost 10 bases, J lost 1 base, and 19 bases lay in between. Germline V gene lookup returns CDR1 SEHNR and CDR2 FQNEAQ (reference sequence). DNA for the CDR3: TGTGCCACCTCCTTGAAGAGGAAGGAGAACACCGGGGAGCTGTTTTTT. Its protein is CATSLKRKENTGELFF.

The rearrangement uses TRBV6-6 and TRBJ2-3, with 14 bases lining up with TRBD2. V gave up 6 bases and J gave up 2 bases; unmatched junction bases: 4. The CDR3 runs 16 residues. Germline V gives CDR1 MNHNY, CDR2 SVGAGI (reference sequence). CDR3: CASRSTSGGATDTQYF. The CDR3, as DNA: TGTGCCAGCAGGTCGACTAGCGGGGGGGCCACAGATACGCAGTATTTT.

J is TRBJ2-2 and V is TRBV7-9; the D gene is possibly TRBD2 (5 bases). The CDR3 has 16 amino acids. The ends were cut back, 5 bases at V and 4 bases at J, with 17 bases in the middle. CDR1 SEHNR and CDR2 FQNEAQ come from the germline V gene (reference sequence). The CDR3 bases are TGTGCCAGCAGCCCCGGGGTGGCTAGCCTCACCGGGGAGCTGTTTTTT. It translates to CASSPGVASLTGELFF.

This clone was counted once. J is TRBJ2-3 and V is TRBV9; possibly TRBD2 for D (7 bases). This CDR3 has 17 amino acids. V lost 2 bases and J lost 2, with 18 bases in between. Germline assignment: CDR1 SGDLS and CDR2 YYNGEE. This CDR3 is CASSVERGAPFTDTQYF. CDR3 nucleotide sequence: TGTGCCAGCAGCGTCGAACGGGGGGCCCCTTTCACAGATACGCAGTATTTT.

The V call is TRBV5-1, the J call TRBJ2-3; a weak D match, TRBD2 (7 bases). The CDR3 runs to 17 residues. With 3 bases removed from V and 2 bases from J, the gap between germline ends came to 19 bases. Germline CDR1 SGHRS, CDR2 YFSETQ. CDR3 coding DNA: TGCGCCAGCAGCTCAAGGGGGGGGCAGGTTGACACAGATACGCAGTATTTT. Encoded protein: CASSSRGGQVDTDTQYF.

CDR3 protein: CASSLAGGTGELFF. In DNA, the CDR3 is TGTGCCAGCAGCTTAGCGGGGGGGACCGGGGAGCTGTTTTTT. This chain links TRBV6-5 with TRBJ2-2, with 11 nucleotides matching TRBD2. With 6 bases clipped from V and 5 bases from J, the junction kept 2 bases outside the gene matches. The CDR3 is made up of 14 amino acids. The germline V gene encodes CDR1 MNHEY and CDR2 SVGAGI.

The CDR3 sequence is CASSQATGGEQYF. The CDR3 DNA reads TGCGCCAGCAGCCAAGCAACAGGGGGCGAGCAGTACTTC. V usage is TRBV4-1 and J usage is TRBJ2-7; 8 bases match TRBD1. The CDR3 runs to 13 residues. The V segment lost 1 base and the J segment 6 bases; nucleotides outside the gene matches: 2. Germline loops: CDR1 MGHRA, CDR2 YSYEKL.

This clone has a single count. This chain links TRBV15 with TRBJ2-3; D is ambiguous. The V end lost 4 bases, the J end lost 2 bases, and 19 bases lay between the germline ends. The CDR3 is 17 amino acids. The V gene's germline CDR1 is LNHNV and CDR2 YYDKDF (reference sequence). The CDR3 loop is CATSIPILGGFTDTQYF. CDR3 nucleotides: TGTGCCACCAGCATTCCGATTTTAGGCGGATTCACAGATACGCAGTATTTT. The variable domain in full, completed from reference TRBV15 and TRBJ2-3, reads DAMVIQNPRYQVTQFGKPVTLSCSQTLNHNVMYWYQQKSSQAPKLLFHYYDKDFNNEADTPDNFQSRRPNTSFCFLDIRSPGLGDTAMYLCATSIPILGGFTDTQYFGPGTRLTVL.

The CDR3: CASSLNPQGGVYEQYF. The CDR3, as DNA: TGCGCCAGCAGCTTGAATCCCCAGGGTGGGGTGTACGAGCAGTACTTC. The chain couples TRBV5-1 to TRBJ2-7; perhaps TRBD1 as D (5 bases). V was clipped by 1 base and J by 4 bases, with 18 bases between them. The CDR3 consists of 16 residues. Germline CDR1 SGHRS, CDR2 YFSETQ.

This clone was seen a handful of times. The J gene is TRBJ2-1, the V gene TRBV4-1, with 11 bases identical to TRBD2. CDR1 and CDR2 (germline): MGHRA, YSYEKL. The V and J ends lost 5 bases and 2 bases, in that order; junction bases with no gene match: 8. The CDR3 sequence is 17 residues long. CDR3 amino acids: CASSYPTSGETYNEQFF. CDR3 in DNA: TGCGCCAGCAGCTATCCGACTAGCGGGGAAACCTACAATGAGCAGTTCTTC.

The V gene is TRBV11-2, the J gene TRBJ2-1; D is unresolved. Germline V gives CDR1 SGHAT, CDR2 FQNNGV. V lost 0 bases to trimming and J lost 6 bases, with 12 bases between them. This CDR3 is 15 amino acids long. CDR3 loop: CASSLDLVRSNEQFF. CDR3 bases: TGTGCCAGCAGCTTAGATCTGGTACGGTCCAATGAGCAGTTCTTC.

The chain has TRBV19 and TRBJ1-2, with D possibly being TRBD1 (6 bases). The V and J ends lost 9 bases and 7 bases respectively, with 18 bases between them. This CDR3 region has 13 residues. Germline CDR1 is LNHDA and CDR2 is SQIVND (reference sequence). Here the CDR3 DNA reads TGTGCCAGCCAAACGTTGGGGGGGCTTGGCTACACCTTC. This translates into CASQTLGGLGYTF.

V is TRBV10-3 and J is TRBJ2-5; 8 bases are a match to TRBD2. The CDR3 contains 15 residues. Per the germline V gene, CDR1 is ENHRY and CDR2 is SYGVKD. With 6 bases clipped from V and 1 base from J, the junction kept 7 bases outside the gene matches. Here the CDR3 reads CAISPVAGGQETQYF. The CDR3 bases are TGTGCCATCAGCCCTGTGGCGGGGGGCCAAGAGACCCAGTACTTC.

To note about this clone: Since the CDR3 does not end with the conserved phenylalanine or tryptophan, this likely comes from a read error. V usage is TRBV27 and J usage is TRBJ2-7; 7 nucleotides align to TRBD1. J gave up 0 bases and V 0 bases, and 5 bases lay outside the gene matches. The CDR3 is made up of 16 amino acids. Germline CDR1 and CDR2: MNHEY and SMNVEV (reference sequence). The CDR3 bases are TGTGCCAGCAGTTTATCGATCGGGACAGCCTCCTACGAGCAGTACCTC. It specifies CASSLSIGTASYEQYL.

The chain employs TRBV6-5 and TRBJ1-4; D gene unclear. Germline CDR1 reads MNHEY; CDR2 reads SVGAGI. V was trimmed by 6 bases and J by 0 bases, leaving 8 bases between them. The CDR3 totals 14 residues. As DNA, the CDR3 is TGTGCCAGCAGCAGACAAGCAACTAATGAAAAACTGTTTTTT. Amino acids: CASSRQATNEKLFF.